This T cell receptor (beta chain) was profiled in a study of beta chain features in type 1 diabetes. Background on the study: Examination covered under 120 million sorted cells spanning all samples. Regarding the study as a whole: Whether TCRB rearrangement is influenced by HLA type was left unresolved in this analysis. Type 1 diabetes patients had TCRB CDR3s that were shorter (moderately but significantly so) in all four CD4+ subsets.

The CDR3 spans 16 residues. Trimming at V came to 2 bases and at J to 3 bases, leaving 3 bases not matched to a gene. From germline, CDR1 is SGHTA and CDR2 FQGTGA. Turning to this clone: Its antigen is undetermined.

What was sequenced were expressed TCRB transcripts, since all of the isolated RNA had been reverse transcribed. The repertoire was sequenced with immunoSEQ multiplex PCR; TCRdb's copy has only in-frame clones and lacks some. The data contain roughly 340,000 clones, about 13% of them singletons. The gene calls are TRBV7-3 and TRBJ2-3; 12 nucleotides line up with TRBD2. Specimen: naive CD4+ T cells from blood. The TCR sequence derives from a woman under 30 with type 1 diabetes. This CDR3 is CASSLSLAGGTDTQYF. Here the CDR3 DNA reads TGTGCCAGCAGCTTATCTCTAGCGGGAGGGACAGATACGCAGTATTTT.